The sequence of this T cell receptor beta chain was determined in a study of CD8 T cells in ankylosing spondylitis. Study-level points and caveats: Among TCR beta sequences, a motif of eight highly homologous variants appeared characteristic of ankylosing spondylitis blood. In the blood and synovial fluid of reactive arthritis, some motif variants had been previously reported. The study looked at matched synovial fluid samples from ankylosing spondylitis patients. Disease-linked clones were reported to be significantly enriched there.

V shed 0 bases and J shed 6 bases, with 24 bases lying between them. This CDR3 has 18 residues. Germline V gene sequence: CDR1 SGHRS, CDR2 YFSETQ. Researchers built TCR beta libraries using quantitative 5'-RACE with molecular barcodes. TCRdb used MiXCR to reprocess the 5' RACE reads, holding one entry per CDR3 protein. The table lists hundreds of thousands of distinct CDR3 sequences, roughly 20% of them singletons. Turning to this clonotype: Its cognate antigen is unknown.

V and J are TRBV5-1 and TRBJ1-2, with D maybe TRBD1 (6 bases). The origin of this receptor is a female donor with ankylosing spondylitis or in good health (not recorded which). Sample: blood, either unsorted or a sorted T cell fraction (not recorded which). CDR3 sequence: CASSLAVGQGPRLNGYTF. CDR3 in DNA: TGCGCCAGCAGCTTGGCTGTCGGGCAGGGGCCCCGCTTAAATGGCTACACCTTC.